What follows are 15 T cell receptor beta chains derived from one specimen sequenced in a study of blood T cell repertoires in COVID-19. Some clones are missing from TCRdb's copy, which holds only in-frame ones; the method was immunoSEQ multiplex PCR. Of hundreds of thousands of clones listed, about 90% were seen once; the top ten hold over 1.3%. The sequenced material came from peripheral blood. These receptors were taken from a man at least 80 years old with acute or convalescent COVID-19.

The rearrangement joins TRBV29-1 to TRBJ2-1; 12 bases line up with TRBD2. Germline CDR1 and CDR2: SQVTM and ANQGSEA. The V gene end was trimmed by 2 bases and the J gene end by 8 bases; junction bases not matched to a gene: 4. The CDR3 is 14 amino acids. Here the CDR3 DNA reads TGCAGCGTTGAAACGACTAGCGGGAGCTATGAGCAGTTCTTC. It encodes CSVETTSGSYEQFF.

V is TRBV7-9 and J is TRBJ2-5, with unresolved D. This CDR3 has 14 amino acids. In germline, CDR1 is SEHNR, CDR2 FQNEAQ (reference sequence). The V end was cut by 5 bases, the J end by 0 bases, with 10 bases between. DNA for the CDR3: TGTGCCAGCAGCAATCGGGTCAACCAAGAGACCCAGTACTTC. It specifies CASSNRVNQETQYF.

This sequence joins TRBV10-1 and TRBJ2-2, with TRBD1 matching over 7 bases. Germline CDR1 WNHNN, CDR2 SYGVQD (reference sequence). The trim removed 7 bases at V and 4 bases at J, leaving 9 bases unmatched. This CDR3 spans 15 amino acids. The CDR3 DNA sequence: TGCGCCAGCACTTTTCTAGACAGGGTCACCGGGGAGCTGTTTTTT. This gives the protein CASTFLDRVTGELFF.

CDR3 bases: TGTGCCAGCAGCACGCAGGGTTACGAGCAGTACTTC. Translation gives CASSTQGYEQYF. The J gene is TRBJ2-7, the V gene TRBV11-1, with a possible D match to TRBD1 (5 bases). V lost 5 bases and J 4 bases, leaving 9 bases between the germline ends. The CDR3 is 12 residues long. Looked up from germline, CDR1 is SGHAT and CDR2 is FQDESV (reference sequence).

This clone showed up just once. The chain uses TRBV6-2 or TRBV6-3 and TRBJ2-2; a possible D gene is TRBD1 (7 bases). There are 15 residues in the CDR3. Germline V gene lookup returns CDR1 MNHEY and CDR2 SVGEGT. The V gene lost 6 bases and the J gene lost 2 bases, with 13 bases spanning the gap. The CDR3: CASSLTGTNTGELFF. The CDR3, as DNA: TGTGCCAGCAGCCTGACAGGGACTAACACCGGGGAGCTGTTTTTT.

This clone was seen only a few times. The chain recombines TRBV28 with TRBJ1-2; D perhaps matches TRBD1 (5 bases). V dropped 6 bases and J dropped 4 bases, with 15 bases sitting between them. The CDR3 has 14 residues. In germline, CDR1 is MDHEN, CDR2 SYDVKM. The CDR3: CASSPPGGIYGYTF. In nucleotides, the CDR3 is TGTGCCAGCAGCCCCCCCGGGGGGATCTATGGCTACACCTTC.

The rearrangement joins TRBV5-1 to TRBJ2-2; 7 bases are shared with TRBD1. Germline lookup yields CDR1 SGHRS and CDR2 YFSETQ. This CDR3 has 16 amino acids. Germline trimming cut 4 bases from V and 1 base from J; bases unmatched to any gene: 7. The CDR3 DNA reads as TGCGCCAGCAGCACCGGGACAGTCAGGAACACCGGGGAGCTGTTTTTT. Translated, it gives CASSTGTVRNTGELFF.

Written as DNA, the CDR3 is TGTGCCAGCAGTGGGCGACAGGGAGTAGGGAACAATGAGCAGTTCTTC. This translates into CASSGRQGVGNNEQFF. This rearrangement joins TRBV2 to TRBJ2-1; 7 bases align to TRBD1. This CDR3 spans 16 amino acids. Trimming took 4 bases from V and 5 from J; bases not matched to a gene: 11. Germline-derived CDR1 and CDR2 are SNHLY and FYNNEI.

This chain joins TRBV7-2 and TRBJ2-2; 8 nucleotides align to TRBD1. The V gene end was trimmed by 5 bases and the J gene end by 1 base; junction bases not matched to a gene: 3. The length of the CDR3 is 15 residues. CDR1 and CDR2 from the germline V gene are SGHTA and FQGNSA. The chain's CDR3 is CASSAGQGNTGELFF. CDR3 in DNA: TGTGCCAGCAGCGCCGGACAGGGGAACACCGGGGAGCTGTTTTTT.

The rearrangement uses TRBV3-1 (or the pseudogene TRBV3-2) and TRBJ1-5; unclear D gene. CDR1 and CDR2 from the germline V gene are LGHDT and YNNKEL (reference sequence). The CDR3 contains 15 residues. The V end lost 0 bases, the J end lost 4 bases, and 10 bases lay between the germline ends. The CDR3 spells CASSQDMGGNQPQHF. In DNA, the CDR3 is TGTGCCAGCAGCCAAGACATGGGAGGGAATCAGCCCCAGCATTTT.

The gene calls are TRBV10-3 and TRBJ1-4; 8 nucleotides line up with TRBD1. The germline V gene has CDR1 ENHRY and CDR2 SYGVKD. The CDR3 is made up of 15 amino acids. The V and J ends lost 7 bases and 4 bases, in that order; junction bases with no gene match: 8. The CDR3 DNA reads TGTGCCATCAAGGAGCAGACAGGGGTTAATGAAAAACTGTTTTTT. Amino acid sequence: CAIKEQTGVNEKLFF.

J is TRBJ2-1 and V is TRBV6-5, with TRBD2 as a possible D gene (5 bases). The CDR3 runs to 15 residues. V was clipped by 7 bases and J by 5 bases, with 18 bases between them. Germline V lookup: CDR1 MNHEY, CDR2 SVGAGI. CDR3 protein: CASTRRETGHNEQFF. The CDR3 nucleotides are TGTGCCAGCACCCGAAGGGAGACGGGCCACAATGAGCAGTTCTTC.

The chain has TRBV5-1 and TRBJ2-1, with D tentatively TRBD1 (6 bases). The CDR3 is made up of 14 amino acids. The V and J ends lost 4 bases and 1 base respectively, with 9 bases between them. CDR1 is SGHRS, CDR2 YFSETQ, per germline. CDR3 DNA: TGCGCCAGCAGCGGAACAGGGTCCTACAATGAGCAGTTCTTC. It translates to CASSGTGSYNEQFF.

The chain joins TRBV12-5 to TRBJ2-1, with TRBD2 identical over 7 bases. The CDR3 runs to 13 residues. The germline V gene has CDR1 LGHNT and CDR2 FRNRAP. The V and J ends lost 6 bases and 9 bases, in that order; junction bases with no gene match: 8. The chain's CDR3 is CASGRGGRGEQFF. The CDR3 region has the DNA TGTGCTAGTGGACGGGGAGGGCGGGGTGAGCAGTTCTTC.

CDR3 sequence (DNA): TGTGCCAGCAGTTACTCCCGGGACAGGGACGCTTTCTTT. Translated: CASSYSRDRDAFF. This rearrangement joins TRBV6-5 to TRBJ1-1; 9 bases agree with TRBD1. Germline assignment: CDR1 MNHEY and CDR2 SVGAGI. This CDR3 has 13 amino acids. V trimming: 0 bases; J trimming: 11 bases; junction bases outside the gene matches: 4.